This section outlines one T cell receptor beta chain sequence together with its context. Trimming at V came to 4 bases and at J to 2 bases, leaving 10 bases not matched to a gene. Germline loops: CDR1 LGHNA, CDR2 YSLEER. The CDR3 is 16 residues long. These data are taken from a study of blood T cell repertoires in COVID-19. TCRdb keeps only in-frame clones here, not all; method: immunoSEQ multiplex PCR. The sample yields 160,000 or so clones, about 90% seen once. Sequencing was done on a sample of peripheral blood. This sequence originates from a woman in her 70s with acute or convalescent COVID-19. J is TRBJ1-1 and V is TRBV4-3; 7 bases fit TRBD1. The CDR3 sequence is CASSLHPGTANTEAFF. The CDR3 DNA is TGCGCCAGCAGCCTACACCCCGGGACAGCCAACACTGAAGCTTTCTTT.